One TCR beta chain is described in this entry. Clones were sequenced by immunoSEQ multiplex PCR, and TCRdb holds only the in-frame ones, with some missing. The sample has almost 200,000 clones; around 89% are singletons. Cohorts were assigned according to the clinical history that participants reported. Recovery meant two consecutive negative NP/OP PCR tests, professional clearance, or resolved symptoms. The data derive from a study of blood T cell repertoires in COVID-19. Trimming removed 5 bases from V and 7 bases from J, with 17 bases in between. The CDR3 runs 14 residues. Germline-derived CDR1 and CDR2 are MNHEY and SVGAGI.

The source is a woman aged 18-29 years who had recovered from COVID-19. The sample taken for sequencing was PBMCs or T cells enriched from blood (not recorded which). This chain uses TRBV6-5 with TRBJ1-2; D remains unclear. The CDR3 loop is CASSPIFGGLGYTF. The DNA for the CDR3 is TGTGCCAGCAGTCCAATCTTTGGAGGGCTTGGCTACACCTTC.